The 23 T cell receptor beta chains given below trace back to one sample, sequenced in a study of T cells in Graves' hyperthyroidism and ophthalmopathy. Regions amplified from RNA transcripts were the TCR beta CDR3 regions. A first-round RT-PCR of the TCR CDR3 used the HTBI primer set. Each CDR3 protein is one row after TCRdb ran MiXCR on the multiplex PCR reads. The sample comprises 470,000 or so distinct CDR3 sequences, less than 25% of which are singletons, and about 26% rests with the top ten. Sequencing was done on a sample of blood. The receptors were gathered from a young man with Graves' hyperthyroidism.

A few counts support this clonotype. The rearrangement joins TRBV27 to TRBJ2-7; 7 bases agree with TRBD1. The CDR3 runs 17 residues. V was clipped by 2 bases and J by 1 base; unmatched bases: 11. Per germline, CDR1 MNHEY and CDR2 SMNVEV (reference sequence). The CDR3 coding sequence is TGTGCCAGCAGTTTAGTGTTTGTTGGGGGACAGTCCTACGAGCAGTACTTC. Translating it yields CASSLVFVGGQSYEQYF.

This clonotype was counted many times. This chain links TRBV28 with TRBJ1-1; D might be TRBD1 (5 bases). The length of the CDR3 is 12 residues. Trimming stripped 6 bases from V and 3 bases from J, with 8 bases between. CDR1 and CDR2 (germline): MDHEN, SYDVKM. CDR3 protein: CASRATDTEAFF. The CDR3 DNA reads as TGTGCCAGCAGGGCGACAGACACTGAAGCTTTCTTT.

This clonotype was seen many times. The V call is TRBV19, the J call TRBJ1-5; TRBD1 might be the D (5 bases). This CDR3 is 16 amino acids long. Trimming shortened V by 7 bases and J by 0 bases, and 16 bases separated the two germline ends. Germline-derived CDR1 and CDR2 are LNHDA and SQIVND (reference sequence). The CDR3 protein is CASTTGTEYSNQPQHF. CDR3 nucleotides: TGTGCCAGTACTACCGGGACCGAGTATAGCAATCAGCCCCAGCATTTT. Together with reference TRBV19 and TRBJ1-5, the CDR3 gives the full variable domain: DGGITQSPKYLFRKEGQNVTLSCEQNLNHDAMYWYRQDPGQGLRLIYYSQIVNDFQKGDIAEGYSVSREKKESFPLTVTSAQKNPTAFYLCASTTGTEYSNQPQHFGDGTRLSIL.

This clonotype occurred many times. The chain recombines TRBV19 with TRBJ1-5; D is possibly TRBD1 (5 bases). The CDR3 length is 15 residues. V shed 3 bases and J shed 7 bases, with 16 bases lying between them. Looked up from germline, CDR1 is LNHDA and CDR2 is SQIVND (reference sequence). Written as DNA, the CDR3 is TGTGCCAGTAGTATGGAAGGGGTAGTCGGACAGCCCCAGCATTTT. Encoded protein: CASSMEGVVGQPQHF.

The chain employs TRBV19 and TRBJ2-4, with D tentatively TRBD1 or TRBD2 (6 bases each). The V end lost 3 bases, the J end lost 6 bases, and 12 bases lay between the germline ends. The CDR3 has 14 amino acids. Germline loops: CDR1 LNHDA, CDR2 SQIVND (reference sequence). CDR3 nucleotides: TGTGCCAGTAGTATGGGCAGGGGAGGAAACATTCAGTACTTC. It codes for CASSMGRGGNIQYF.

Only a few counts were recorded for this clonotype. One base away lies a much larger clone, so this may be a sequencing read error. The chain carries TRBV6-1 and TRBJ2-1; either TRBD1 or TRBD2 may supply D (5 bases each). CDR1 is MNHNS, CDR2 SASEGT, per germline. The length of the CDR3 is 13 residues. CDR3 nucleotides: TGTGCCAGCAGTGAAGCGGGGGTCAATGAGAAGTTCTTC. Translating gives CASSEAGVNEKFF.

The genes are TRBV11-2 and TRBJ2-4; TRBD2 is a possible D gene (6 bases). The V gene's germline CDR1 is SGHAT and CDR2 FQNNGV. The CDR3 is 14 amino acids. The V gene lost 6 bases and the J gene lost 15 bases, with 24 bases spanning the gap. CDR3 DNA: TGTGCCAGCAGTTCCCGGACTACCCCACCAGGAGGGTACTTC. It specifies CASSSRTTPPGGYF.

This clonotype turned up a few times. The rearrangement links TRBV4-1 to TRBJ1-2, with 10 bases identical to TRBD1. Per the germline V gene, CDR1 is MGHRA and CDR2 is YSYEKL. This CDR3 comprises 18 residues. The J segment lost 0 bases and the V segment lost 4 bases, leaving 11 bases of the junction unmatched. The CDR3 loop reads CASSPEPGQGRANYGYTF. The CDR3 DNA follows: TGCGCCAGCAGCCCTGAACCGGGACAGGGGCGAGCTAACTATGGCTACACCTTC.

This rearrangement joins TRBV30 to TRBJ1-3; D is undetermined. The CDR3 has 17 residues. Looked up from germline, CDR1 is GTSNPN and CDR2 is SVGIG (reference sequence). V was shortened by 3 bases and J by 0 bases, with 18 bases between the two germline ends. The CDR3 protein is CAWRRPRTVSSGNTIYF. CDR3 coding DNA: TGTGCCTGGAGGAGACCTCGGACGGTTAGCTCTGGAAACACCATATATTTT.

This clonotype occurred a few times. The genes are TRBV18 and TRBJ1-1; D is unresolved. Germline lookup yields CDR1 KGHSH and CDR2 LQKENI. The CDR3 extends over 12 amino acids. Trimming pared 2 bases from V and 3 bases from J, leaving 4 bases between. CDR3 sequence reads: CASSPIYTEAFF. In DNA form, the CDR3 reads TGTGCCAGCTCACCAATTTACACTGAAGCTTTCTTT. Full variable domain (remainder filled in from reference TRBV18 and TRBJ1-1): NAGVMQNPRHLVRRRGQEARLRCSPMKGHSHVYWYRQLPEEGLKFMVYLQKENIIDESGMPKERFSAEFPKEGPSILRIQQVVRGDSAAYFCASSPIYTEAFFGQGTRLTVV.

The sample holds a few counts of this clonotype. The chain combines TRBV4-1 with TRBJ1-2; no firm D call. Trimming took 0 bases from V and 4 from J, leaving 9 bases between them. Germline V gene data show CDR1 as MGHRA and CDR2 as YSYEKL. The CDR3 length is 14 residues. The CDR3 DNA sequence: TGCGCCAGCAGCCAAGATAAAGGAAGCTATGGCTACACCTTC. Translating gives CASSQDKGSYGYTF.

This sequence joins TRBV27 and TRBJ1-1, with 7 positions matching TRBD1. The CDR3 runs 16 residues. With 6 bases clipped from V and 0 bases from J, the junction kept 10 bases outside the gene matches. The germline V gene encodes CDR1 MNHEY and CDR2 SMNVEV (reference sequence). The CDR3: CASSSTRDSLNTEAFF. CDR3 nucleotide sequence: TGTGCCAGCAGCTCTACACGGGACAGCCTGAACACTGAAGCTTTCTTT.

Many counts were recorded for this clonotype. The chain joins TRBV19 to TRBJ1-3, with 11 bases matching TRBD1. The CDR3 has 15 residues. Germline V gene data show CDR1 as LNHDA and CDR2 as SQIVND (reference sequence). The J segment lost 5 bases and the V segment lost 10 bases, leaving 10 bases of the junction unmatched. The CDR3 DNA follows: TGTGCCACTTCGGACAGGGGGCTTTTTCGAAACACCATATATTTT. It yields the protein CATSDRGLFRNTIYF.

This clonotype has just a few counts. The chain employs TRBV7-2 and TRBJ2-5, with D unclear. The ends were cut back, 0 bases at V and 5 bases at J, with 13 bases in the middle. CDR3 size: 15 residues. CDR1 SGHTA and CDR2 FQGNSA come from the germline V gene. As DNA, the CDR3 is TGTGCCAGCAGCTTAGCCAGGACCGCCAGGGAGACCCAGTACTTC. Translated: CASSLARTARETQYF.

This clonotype was seen at least ten times. The chain has TRBV6-1 and TRBJ1-2; maybe TRBD1 (5 bases). Germline CDR1 reads MNHNS; CDR2 reads SASEGT. The V end was cut by 4 bases, the J end by 5 bases, with 11 bases between. The CDR3 length is 13 residues. CDR3 amino acids: CASSAETAYGYTF. CDR3 in DNA: TGTGCCAGCAGTGCCGAGACAGCGTATGGCTACACCTTC.

This clonotype occurred a few times. The V gene is TRBV19, the J gene TRBJ1-5; TRBD1 agrees at 8 bases. The CDR3 consists of 15 residues. The germline CDR1 and CDR2 sequences are LNHDA and SQIVND (reference sequence). J lost 4 bases, V lost 7 bases, and 9 bases had no gene match. The CDR3 DNA sequence: TGTGCCAGTACCCCACAGGGGGAGAGGAATCAGCCCCAGCATTTT. Protein: CASTPQGERNQPQHF.

The chain is built from TRBV13 and TRBJ2-5; 7 bases map to TRBD2. The J segment lost 1 base and the V segment lost 4 bases, leaving 3 bases of the junction unmatched. Per germline, CDR1 PRHDT and CDR2 FYEKMQ (reference sequence). This CDR3 has 14 amino acids. CDR3 sequence (DNA): TGTGCCAGCAGCTCGCGGGGGTTCCAAGAGACCCAGTACTTC. The encoded protein is CASSSRGFQETQYF. The whole variable domain, remainder taken from reference TRBV13 and TRBJ2-5, is AAGVIQSPRHLIKEKRETATLKCYPIPRHDTVYWYQQGPGQDPQFLISFYEKMQSDKGSIPDRFSAQQFSDYHSELNMSSLELGDSALYFCASSSRGFQETQYFGPGTRLLVL.

This clonotype was found a few times. V usage is TRBV20-1 and J usage is TRBJ2-2; D perhaps matches TRBD2 (5 bases). Germline V lookup: CDR1 DFQATT, CDR2 SNEGSKA (reference sequence). V was pared by 6 bases and J by 2 bases, with 13 bases between. This CDR3 is built from 14 residues. As DNA, the CDR3 is TGCAGTGCCGCTCATGAGGGTAACACCGGGGAGCTGTTTTTT. This sequence encodes CSAAHEGNTGELFF.

This clonotype has only a few counts. This chain uses TRBV4-2 with TRBJ1-2; 10 bases are a match to TRBD1. The CDR3 has 17 residues. CDR1 LGHNA and CDR2 YNFKEQ come from the germline V gene. Trimming took 4 bases from V and 0 from J; bases not matched to a gene: 8. The CDR3 here is CASSRGQGKPSNYGYTF. The CDR3 DNA follows: TGTGCCAGCAGCCGGGGACAGGGGAAGCCCTCTAACTATGGCTACACCTTC.

V usage is TRBV27 and J usage is TRBJ2-2, with TRBD1 matching 7 bases. Germline values: CDR1 MNHEY, CDR2 SMNVEV (reference sequence). Trimming removed 3 bases from V and 5 bases from J; junction bases left unmatched: 3. This CDR3 has 14 residues. The CDR3 reads CASSLQGVTGELFF. Here the CDR3 DNA reads TGTGCCAGCAGTTTGCAGGGGGTTACCGGGGAGCTGTTTTTT.

This clonotype has only a few counts. The chain recombines TRBV6-1 with TRBJ2-7; maybe TRBD1 (5 bases). The CDR3 runs to 15 residues. The V end was cut by 7 bases, the J end by 0 bases, with 16 bases between. The germline V gene has CDR1 MNHNS and CDR2 SASEGT. CDR3 nucleotides: TGTGCCAGCATTCGGGCTGTCGACAGCTCCTACGAGCAGTACTTC. It yields the protein CASIRAVDSSYEQYF.

In the case of this clonotype: At one end the junction does not follow the germline gene, possibly because of a read error. The chain employs TRBV7-3 and TRBJ2-1; the match to TRBD2 covers 8 bases. Germline V gene data show CDR1 as SGHTA and CDR2 as FQGTGA. This CDR3 spans 15 amino acids. The CDR3, as DNA: TGTGCCAGCAGCCTCAAAGCGGGAGAATCCAATGAGAAGTTCTTC. It is translated as CASSLKAGESNEKFF.

This clonotype appeared a few times. V usage is TRBV6-2 or TRBV6-3 and J usage is TRBJ2-7; D may be TRBD1 (6 bases). Germline assignment: CDR1 MNHEY and CDR2 SVGEGT. V lost 4 bases to trimming and J lost 4 bases, with 17 bases between them. The CDR3 consists of 15 residues. The CDR3 DNA reads TGTGCCAGCAGTTCCCGGACAGAAAATCTTTACGAGCAGTACTTC. It specifies CASSSRTENLYEQYF.